These 17 T cell receptor beta chains were sequenced from one sample in a study of blood T cells in healthy people across ages. For the second PCR, which ran for 7 to 11 cycles, a sample-barcoded 5' primer and a J-beta primer mix were used. TCRdb processed the 5' RACE reads anew with MiXCR; each CDR3 protein has one entry. The sample has about 730,000 distinct CDR3 sequences; roughly two fifths are singletons. The sample comprised blood. These receptors came from a woman aged 60-75 years in good health.

For this clonotype: Just one base apart from a much larger clone, this may be a read error. The genes are TRBV4-2 and TRBJ1-2, with 9 bases identical to TRBD1. The CDR3 sequence is 12 residues long. Germline CDR1 reads LGHNA; CDR2 reads YNFKEQ. The DNA of the CDR3 is TGTGCCAGCAGCCAAGTGGACAGGGGCTGCACCTTC. This sequence encodes CASSQVDRGCTF.

The V and J genes are TRBV18 and TRBJ2-1; maybe TRBD1 (5 bases). Germline V CDR1 and CDR2: KGHSH, LQKENI. V was trimmed by 4 bases and J by 9 bases, leaving 16 bases between them. This CDR3 contains 14 residues. The CDR3 DNA sequence: TGTGCCAGCTCACGGGCTGAAAGGGGCGGTGAGCAGTTCTTC. It codes for CASSRAERGGEQFF.

This clonotype appeared a few times. V gene TRBV20-1 combines with J gene TRBJ2-7; 12 bases agree with TRBD1. The CDR3 is 14 amino acids. The J segment lost 3 bases and the V segment lost 5 bases, leaving 5 bases of the junction unmatched. Germline V gives CDR1 DFQATT, CDR2 SNEGSKA (reference sequence). CDR3 residues: CSADRDRGHYEQYF. The CDR3 region has the DNA TGCAGTGCTGACCGGGACAGGGGGCACTACGAGCAGTACTTC.

The chain carries TRBV29-1 and TRBJ2-1; either TRBD1 or TRBD2 may supply D (6 bases each). The end of the DNA fits TRBJ2-7 better, so the J call may be wrong. The germline V gene encodes CDR1 SQVTM and CDR2 ANQGSEA. CDR3 length: 12 residues. The CDR3 protein is CSVERRDNEQYF. CDR3 in DNA: TGCAGCGTTGAAAGGAGGGACAATGAGCAGTACTTC.

This clonotype has at least ten counts. The chain uses TRBV7-2 and TRBJ2-1; 9 nucleotides match TRBD1. Germline trimming cut 3 bases from V and 3 bases from J; bases unmatched to any gene: 3. Germline V gene data show CDR1 as SGHTA and CDR2 as FQGNSA. The CDR3 extends over 15 amino acids. The CDR3 sequence is CASSFPGQGYNEQFF. In DNA, the CDR3 is TGTGCCAGCAGCTTCCCGGGACAGGGCTACAATGAGCAGTTCTTC.

With respect to this clonotype: Germline and junction disagree at one end, which may indicate a read error. V and J are TRBV5-1 and TRBJ2-1, with TRBD2 matching over 8 bases. Germline CDR1 SGHRS, CDR2 YFSETQ. This CDR3 is built from 15 residues. The CDR3 DNA reads as TGCGCCAGCATACGCGTAGCGGGGCACTACAATGAGCGGTTCTTC. Amino acid sequence: CASIRVAGHYNERFF.

V and J are TRBV7-2 and TRBJ1-5, with D unresolved. The V and J ends lost 5 bases and 2 bases respectively, with 19 bases between them. Germline CDR1 SGHTA, CDR2 FQGNSA. The CDR3 covers 17 residues. This CDR3 is CASSREASGGGNQPQHF. In nucleotides, the CDR3 is TGTGCCAGCAGCCGCGAAGCGTCGGGTGGGGGCAATCAGCCCCAGCATTTT.

The rearrangement uses TRBV12-3 or TRBV12-4 and TRBJ2-5; possible D gene TRBD2, 5 bases. The last part of the DNA fits TRBJ2-1 better; the J call may be wrong. This CDR3 comprises 14 residues. This CDR3 reads CASTPWGVQETQFF. The CDR3 DNA is TGTGCCAGCACCCCGTGGGGAGTCCAAGAGACCCAGTTCTTC.

A remark on this clonotype: The junction does not match germline at one end; this may be a read error. The chain couples TRBV7-7 to TRBJ2-5; 10 bases line up with TRBD1. Germline V gene lookup returns CDR1 SSHAT and CDR2 FNYEAQ (reference sequence). CDR3 length: 16 residues. The CDR3 loop is CASSLGRQGAGETQYF. As DNA, the CDR3 is TGTGCTAGCAGCTTAGGTAGACAGGGGGCTGGGGAGACCCAGTACTTC.

At least ten counts were recorded for this clonotype. The gene calls are TRBV7-2 and TRBJ2-3, with unresolved D. This CDR3 contains 13 residues. Trimming stripped 4 bases from V and 4 bases from J, with 9 bases between. Looked up from germline, CDR1 is SGHTA and CDR2 is FQGNSA. The CDR3 DNA reads as TGTGCCAGCAGCTCCAGTAGATCAGATACGCAGTATTTT. It translates to CASSSSRSDTQYF.

This clonotype was counted once. The gene calls are TRBV24-1 and TRBJ2-6, with 7 bases that match TRBD1. CDR3 length: 17 amino acids. Germline trimming cut 2 bases from V and 4 bases from J; bases unmatched to any gene: 7. Germline V gene sequence: CDR1 KGHDR, CDR2 SFDVKD. The CDR3 nucleotides read TGTGCCACCAGTGATTCCGGACAGGACCGGGGGGCCAACGTCCTGACTTTC. Protein sequence: CATSDSGQDRGANVLTF.

V is TRBV7-2 and J is TRBJ2-3, with D possibly being TRBD1 or TRBD2 (5 bases each). The CDR3 is 15 amino acids. V lost 5 bases, J lost 1 base, and 13 bases lay in between. Germline assignment: CDR1 SGHTA and CDR2 FQGNSA. CDR3 sequence reads: CASSPGTTRTDTQYF. The CDR3 DNA is TGTGCCAGCAGCCCCGGGACGACGCGCACAGATACGCAGTATTTT.

The CDR3 DNA sequence: TGTGCCAGCAGCTTAGCTAGCGGGAGGAACAATGAGCAGTTCTTC. Protein product: CASSLASGRNNEQFF. The chain couples TRBV7-6 to TRBJ2-1, with 10 bases matching TRBD2. V was clipped by 0 bases and J by 5 bases; unmatched bases: 1. Germline loops: CDR1 SGHVS, CDR2 FNYEAQ. The length of the CDR3 is 15 residues.

The chain has TRBV6-5 and TRBJ2-5, with a weak D call TRBD2 (6 bases). The CDR3 runs to 14 residues. In germline, CDR1 is MNHEY, CDR2 SVGAGI. Trimming removed 5 bases at V and 4 bases at J, with 14 bases between. This CDR3 is CASSPSGGIETQYF. CDR3 in DNA: TGTGCCAGCAGTCCCAGTGGGGGGATAGAGACCCAGTACTTC.

This clonotype was detected a few times. CDR3 sequence: CASSPQATTDTQYF. In DNA, the CDR3 is TGTGCCAGCAGTCCCCAGGCGACCACAGATACGCAGTATTTT. The chain recombines TRBV6-1 with TRBJ2-3; D is uncertain. This CDR3 comprises 14 residues. In germline, CDR1 is MNHNS, CDR2 SASEGT. The V end was cut by 5 bases, the J end by 2 bases, with 11 bases between.

The V and J genes are TRBV20-1 and TRBJ1-6; D gene unclear. Germline CDR1 DFQATT, CDR2 SNEGSKA (reference sequence). The CDR3 loop spans 14 amino acids. The germline V and J ends were trimmed by 0 bases and 7 bases, with 10 bases remaining between them. CDR3 sequence: CSAREGIPNSPLHF. In nucleotides, the CDR3 is TGCAGTGCTAGAGAGGGGATTCCAAATTCACCCCTCCACTTT.

This chain connects TRBV6-1 to TRBJ2-7; D may be TRBD2 (5 bases). CDR1 is MNHNS and CDR2 is SASEGT in the germline V gene. The CDR3 contains 15 residues. Trimming took off 4 bases at V and 7 bases at J, with 20 bases between the two ends. The CDR3 loop reads CASSAGVPAPIEQYF. Written as DNA, the CDR3 is TGTGCCAGCAGTGCCGGGGTTCCGGCCCCGATTGAGCAGTACTTC.